Only a few counts were recorded for the clone carrying this T cell receptor (beta chain). The data stem from a study of blood T cell repertoires in COVID-19. This CDR3 is built from 16 residues. The V gene lost 3 bases and the J gene lost 7 bases, with 18 bases spanning the gap. The germline V gene encodes CDR1 MGHRA and CDR2 YSYEKL. Original handling: How many nucleated cells were present was estimated from reference gene primer amplification. Sequencing used immunoSEQ multiplex PCR; TCRdb keeps in-frame clones, though not all of them. V and J calls and clone size are those listed in that table; D and trimming were worked out from the DNA. The sample holds about 210,000 clones, around nine tenths seen once.

The V call is TRBV4-1, the J call TRBJ1-4; D is ambiguous. The specimen was peripheral blood. The sequence came from a man aged 55 to 69 with acute or convalescent COVID-19. CDR3: CASSQAPGGRSEKLFF. For the CDR3, the DNA is TGCGCCAGCAGCCAGGCGCCAGGTGGTAGAAGTGAAAAACTGTTTTTT.